A single sample gave rise to the 15 T cell receptor beta chains below, sequenced in a study of blood T cell repertoires in COVID-19. Generated by immunoSEQ multiplex PCR, the TCRdb table keeps only in-frame clones and is missing some. Counted here are some 230,000 clones, about 86% occurring once; the ten biggest clones make up more than 2%. The sample comprised peripheral blood. The origin of the receptors is a woman aged 60 to 75 with acute or convalescent COVID-19.

J is TRBJ2-7 and V is TRBV2, with 8 bases aligning to TRBD2. Trimming at V came to 6 bases and at J to 4 bases, leaving 5 bases not matched to a gene. Germline lookup yields CDR1 SNHLY and CDR2 FYNNEI. The CDR3 runs to 13 residues. CDR3 amino acids: CASRGIAGYEQYF. In DNA form, the CDR3 reads TGTGCCAGCAGGGGGATAGCGGGATACGAGCAGTACTTC.

The chain couples TRBV7-2 to TRBJ2-1; 12 positions agree with TRBD2. V was clipped by 5 bases and J by 7 bases; unmatched bases: 9. Germline assignment: CDR1 SGHTA and CDR2 FQGNSA. The CDR3 covers 16 residues. In DNA form, the CDR3 reads TGTGCCAGCAGCCACAATACCCTAGCGGGGGGGAATGAGCAGTTCTTC. Encoded protein: CASSHNTLAGGNEQFF.

The CDR3 nucleotides are TGTGCCAGCTGCGAGGCTCGCACAGATACGCAGTATTTT. Translated: CASCEARTDTQYF. The chain combines TRBV2 with TRBJ2-3; D not certain. V was trimmed by 8 bases and J by 1 base, leaving 10 bases between them. The CDR3 totals 13 residues. CDR1 and CDR2 from the germline V gene are SNHLY and FYNNEI. The full variable domain, rest sourced from reference TRBV2 and TRBJ2-3, is EPEVTQTPSHQVTQMGQEVILRCVPISNHLYFYWYRQILGQKVEFLVSFYNNEISEKSEIFDDQFSVERPDGSNFTLKIRSTKLEDSAMYFCASCEARTDTQYFGPGTRLTVL.

The rearrangement links TRBV11-2 to TRBJ1-2; D is unclear. CDR1 is SGHAT, CDR2 FQNNGV, per germline. The CDR3 runs to 14 residues. V lost 1 base and J lost 4, with 10 bases in between. The CDR3 is CASSLAGNPYGYTF. The CDR3 region has the DNA TGTGCCAGCAGCTTAGCGGGAAATCCCTATGGCTACACCTTC.

The V and J genes are TRBV7-8 and TRBJ2-7, with 10 bases lining up with TRBD2. The CDR3 consists of 16 residues. CDR1 is SGHVS, CDR2 FQNEAQ, per germline. V gave up 4 bases and J gave up 2 bases; unmatched junction bases: 8. This CDR3 reads CASSSQGLARAYEQYF. CDR3 bases: TGTGCCAGCAGCTCCCAGGGACTAGCGAGAGCCTACGAGCAGTACTTC.

Notes on this clone: One end of the junction does not line up with germline, which may come from a read error. The V gene is TRBV5-1, the J gene TRBJ2-1; 9 bases fit TRBD2. CDR1 SGHRS and CDR2 YFSETQ come from the germline V gene. The CDR3 consists of 12 residues. The CDR3 reads CASSFLAGNAIF. DNA of the CDR3: TGCGCCAGCAGCTTCCTAGCGGGGAACGCGATCTTC.

This clone came up a few times. For the CDR3, the DNA is TGTGCCAGTCAACCCCTTCTGGGACAGGGTAACACTGAAGCTTTCTTT. The encoded protein is CASQPLLGQGNTEAFF. This chain links TRBV19 with TRBJ1-1; 9 bases line up with TRBD1. V gave up 8 bases and J gave up 2 bases; unmatched junction bases: 12. The CDR3 has 16 amino acids. In germline, CDR1 is LNHDA, CDR2 SQIVND (reference sequence).

This clone occurred once. The V call is TRBV7-2, the J call TRBJ1-3, with a possible D match to TRBD1 (5 bases). From germline, CDR1 is SGHTA and CDR2 FQGNSA. The CDR3 consists of 16 residues. Trimming removed 5 bases at V and 3 bases at J, with 17 bases between. Here the CDR3 reads CASSPGGGSGGNTIYF. For the CDR3, the DNA is TGTGCCAGCAGCCCCGGGGGGGGGTCCGGTGGAAACACCATATATTTT.

The chain recombines TRBV7-9 with TRBJ2-2; 8 nucleotides match TRBD1. This CDR3 is built from 13 residues. Germline-derived CDR1 and CDR2 are SEHNR and FQNEAQ (reference sequence). The V segment lost 6 bases and the J segment 7 bases; nucleotides outside the gene matches: 4. The CDR3 loop reads CASRTGDVGELFF. As DNA, the CDR3 is TGTGCCAGCAGGACAGGGGATGTCGGGGAGCTGTTTTTT.

The chain carries TRBV19 and TRBJ1-5; 7 bases agree with TRBD1. With 4 bases clipped from V and 2 bases from J, the junction kept 8 bases outside the gene matches. CDR1 and CDR2 from the germline V gene are LNHDA and SQIVND (reference sequence). The CDR3 is 16 amino acids. CDR3 amino acids: CASSTLTGKGNQPQHF. Written as DNA, the CDR3 is TGTGCCAGTAGTACCCTGACAGGGAAAGGCAATCAGCCCCAGCATTTT.

The rearrangement joins TRBV9 to TRBJ1-6, with 9 nucleotides matching TRBD1. Losses at the gene ends were 6 bases for V and 9 bases for J; bases not matched to a gene: 10. Germline lookup yields CDR1 SGDLS and CDR2 YYNGEE. The CDR3 is 15 residues long. In DNA form, the CDR3 reads TGTGCCAGCACCCCGACAGGGGGAGAGGGTTCACCCCTCCACTTT. Translation gives CASTPTGGEGSPLHF.

J is TRBJ2-3 and V is TRBV3-1 (or the pseudogene TRBV3-2); tentative D call: TRBD2 (6 bases). The CDR3 is made up of 15 amino acids. Trimming left V 1 base short and J 2 bases short, with 10 bases between. CDR1 LGHDT and CDR2 YNNKEL come from the germline V gene (reference sequence). The CDR3 region has the DNA TGTGCCAGCAGCCAAGTCTTAGCGGTCACAGATACGCAGTATTTT. It encodes CASSQVLAVTDTQYF.

This chain links TRBV10-3 with TRBJ2-7; D is perhaps TRBD2 (6 bases). From germline, CDR1 is ENHRY and CDR2 SYGVKD. Between the trimmed V and J ends, which lost 2 bases and 4 bases, there was a span of 15 bases. This CDR3 has 15 residues. The CDR3: CAISEPGTEIYEQYF. CDR3 DNA: TGTGCCATCAGTGAGCCCGGGACTGAGATTTACGAGCAGTACTTC.

The chain is built from TRBV7-9 and TRBJ2-5, with TRBD1 matching over 10 bases. Germline assignment: CDR1 SEHNR and CDR2 FQNEAQ (reference sequence). V gave up 4 bases and J gave up 3 bases; unmatched junction bases: 8. The CDR3 has 16 residues. CDR3 region: CASSSPGGTGEETQYF. The CDR3 DNA reads TGTGCCAGCAGCTCACCTGGTGGGACAGGGGAAGAGACCCAGTACTTC. Based on the CDR3 plus reference TRBV7-9 and TRBJ2-5, the full variable domain is DTGVSQNPRHKITKRGQNVTFRCDPISEHNRLYWYRQTLGQGPEFLTYFQNEAQLEKSRLLSDRFSAERPKGSFSTLEIQRTEQGDSAMYLCASSSPGGTGEETQYFGPGTRLLVL.

This clone was counted a few times. V is TRBV6-5 and J is TRBJ1-5; 9 bases map to TRBD1. The CDR3 sequence is 15 residues long. V gave up 8 bases and J gave up 1 base; unmatched junction bases: 6. CDR1 and CDR2 from the germline V gene are MNHEY and SVGAGI. The CDR3 sequence is CASRQTGGSNQPQHF. CDR3 DNA sequence: TGTGCCAGCCGCCAGACAGGGGGGAGCAATCAGCCCCAGCATTTT.